This T cell receptor beta chain originates from a study of technical replicates of blood from several donors. The table came from immunoSEQ multiplex PCR; TCRdb's copy has only in-frame clones and leaves some out. The sample includes around 70,000 clones, 93% seen only once; the top ten take 0.25% to 0.3%. The CDR3 contains 14 residues. Germline V gene sequence: CDR1 SNHLY, CDR2 FYNNEI. The germline V and J ends were trimmed by 11 bases and 4 bases, with 20 bases remaining between them. The TCR sequence derives from a human donor in good health. The sample was T cells isolated from PBMCs. The chain employs TRBV2 and TRBJ1-1; possibly TRBD1 for D (5 bases). This CDR3 is CASPRGERGTEAFF. CDR3 coding DNA: TGTGCCTCCCCACGGGGGGAGAGGGGCACTGAAGCTTTCTTT.